This TCR beta chain appears in the sequencing data of a study of cytomegalovirus exposure and HLA in healthy donors. Amplification used 60 Vbeta primers and 13 Jbeta primers. The protocol was immunoSEQ multiplex PCR, while the TCRdb copy is restricted to in-frame clones and leaves out a portion. This repertoire shows approximately 240,000 clones, around 89% found once; its top ten account for approximately 1%. V was clipped by 5 bases and J by 5 bases; unmatched bases: 6. This CDR3 has 14 residues. From germline, CDR1 is SNHLY and CDR2 FYNNEI. The specimen sequenced was PBMCs. The chain joins TRBV2 to TRBJ2-5, with 9 bases aligning to TRBD1. This TCR came from a woman under 30 in good health and CMV-seronegative. The CDR3 here is CASSKQGADETQYF. The CDR3 nucleotides are TGTGCCAGCAGTAAACAGGGGGCGGACGAGACCCAGTACTTC.